This paragraph reports one T cell receptor (beta chain). Trimming cost V 4 bases and J 3 bases; bases outside gene matches: 9. Looked up from germline, CDR1 is WSHSY and CDR2 is SAAADI. The CDR3 runs 15 residues. This sample was taken from a study of T cell responses to AZD1222 COVID-19 vaccine. Only in-frame clones appear in the TCRdb table, and some are missing; sequencing was by immunoSEQ multiplex PCR. The data show about 190,000 clones, roughly 93% seen once. The sample consisted of peripheral blood, taken on day 0 of AZD1222 vaccination. The sequence came from an adult in good health. The V and J genes are TRBV10-2 and TRBJ2-7, with 7 bases identical to TRBD2. The CDR3 bases are TGCGCCAGCAGTGCTACGTCAGGCGGGGGCTACGAGCAGTACTTC. Protein sequence: CASSATSGGGYEQYF.